This T cell receptor (beta chain) came from a study of Tregs in tolerant kidney transplant recipients. Measured with immunoSEQ multiplex PCR; TCRdb has only the in-frame clones, and not every one. The sample includes 95,000 or so clones, roughly 93% seen only once; the top ten take roughly 1.5%. Of note for this clone: Its antigen is currently unknown.

Related graft donors supplied nonmyeloablative bone marrow transplants, and mixed chimerism was transient. The germline V gene encodes CDR1 SEHNR and CDR2 FQNEAQ (reference sequence). Trimming took off 3 bases at V and 1 base at J, with 15 bases between the two ends. The CDR3 is 16 residues long. Regarding the study as a whole: Tolerant patients' donor-specific Tregs expanded beyond overall Tregs, suggesting antigen-driven growth.

The chain combines TRBV7-9 with TRBJ1-1, with D maybe TRBD1 (5 bases). The receptor comes from a human patient who received a combined kidney and bone marrow transplant. Some T cells may trace back to the graft donor. Sequenced material: CD4+ T cells from blood (PBMCs), taken 12 months after the transplant. CDR3 protein: CASSFEVNRSNTEAFF. CDR3 bases: TGTGCCAGCAGCTTCGAGGTCAACAGGTCGAACACTGAAGCTTTCTTT.